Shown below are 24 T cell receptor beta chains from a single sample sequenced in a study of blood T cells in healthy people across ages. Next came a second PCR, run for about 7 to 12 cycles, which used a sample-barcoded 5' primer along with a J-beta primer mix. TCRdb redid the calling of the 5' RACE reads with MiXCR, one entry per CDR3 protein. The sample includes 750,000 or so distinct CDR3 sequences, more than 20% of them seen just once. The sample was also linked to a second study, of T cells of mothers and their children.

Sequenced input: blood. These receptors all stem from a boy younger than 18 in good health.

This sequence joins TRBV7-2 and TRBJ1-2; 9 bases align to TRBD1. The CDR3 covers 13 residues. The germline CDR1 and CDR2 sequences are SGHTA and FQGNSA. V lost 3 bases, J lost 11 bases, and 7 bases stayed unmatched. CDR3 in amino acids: CASSFGTGNFYTF. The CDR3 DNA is TGTGCCAGCAGCTTCGGGACAGGGAACTTTTACACCTTC. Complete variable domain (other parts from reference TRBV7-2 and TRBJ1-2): GAGVSQSPSNKVTEKGKDVELRCDPISGHTALYWYRQSLGQGLEFLIYFQGNSAPDKSGLPSDRFSAERTGGSVSTLTIQRTQQEDSAVYLCASSFGTGNFYTFGSGTRLTVV.

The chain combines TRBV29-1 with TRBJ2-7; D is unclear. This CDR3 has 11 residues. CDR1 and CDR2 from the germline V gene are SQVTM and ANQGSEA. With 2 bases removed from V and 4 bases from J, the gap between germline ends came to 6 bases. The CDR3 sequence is CSVESEYEQYF. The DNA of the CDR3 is TGCAGCGTTGAAAGCGAGTACGAGCAGTACTTC.

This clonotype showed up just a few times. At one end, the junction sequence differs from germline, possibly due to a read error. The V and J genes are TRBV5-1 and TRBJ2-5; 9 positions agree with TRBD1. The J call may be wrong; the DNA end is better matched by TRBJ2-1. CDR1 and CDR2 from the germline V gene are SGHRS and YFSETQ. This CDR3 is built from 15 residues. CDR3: CAGSFGTGNLNEQFF. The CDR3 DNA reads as TGCGCCGGCAGCTTCGGGACAGGGAACCTCAATGAGCAGTTCTTC.

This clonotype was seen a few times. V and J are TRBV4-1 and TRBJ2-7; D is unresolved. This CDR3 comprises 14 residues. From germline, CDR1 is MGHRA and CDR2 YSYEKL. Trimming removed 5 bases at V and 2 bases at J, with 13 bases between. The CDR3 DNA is TGCGCCAGCAGCGATCCGGGCCTCACCTACGAGCAGTACTTC. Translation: CASSDPGLTYEQYF.

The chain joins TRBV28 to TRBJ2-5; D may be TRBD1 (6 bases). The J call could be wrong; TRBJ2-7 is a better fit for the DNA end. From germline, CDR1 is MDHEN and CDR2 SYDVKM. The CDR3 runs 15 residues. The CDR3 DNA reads TGTGCCAGCAGTTTATATCCCTCAGGGGAAAACGAGCAGTACTTC. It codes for CASSLYPSGENEQYF.

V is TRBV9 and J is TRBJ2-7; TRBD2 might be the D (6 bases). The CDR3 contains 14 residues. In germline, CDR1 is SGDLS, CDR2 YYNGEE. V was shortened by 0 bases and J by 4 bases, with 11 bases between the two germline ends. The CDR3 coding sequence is TGTGCCAGCAGCGTAGGGGGGGAGCTTTACGAGCAGTACTTC. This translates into CASSVGGELYEQYF. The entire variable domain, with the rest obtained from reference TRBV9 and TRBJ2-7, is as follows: DSGVTQTPKHLITATGQRVTLRCSPRSGDLSVYWYQQSLDQGLQFLIQYYNGEERAKGNILERFSAQQFPDLHSELNLSSLELGDSALYFCASSVGGELYEQYFGPGTRLTVT.

Here the CDR3 DNA reads TGTGCCAGCGGGGGGGCTCTAGCGGACCAAGAGACCCAGTACTTC. As protein: CASGGALADQETQYF. The gene calls are TRBV7-9 and TRBJ2-5, with a possible D match to TRBD2 (7 bases). The CDR3 extends over 15 amino acids. Per the germline V gene, CDR1 is SEHNR and CDR2 is FQNEAQ (reference sequence). V lost 8 bases and J lost 0, with 16 bases in between.

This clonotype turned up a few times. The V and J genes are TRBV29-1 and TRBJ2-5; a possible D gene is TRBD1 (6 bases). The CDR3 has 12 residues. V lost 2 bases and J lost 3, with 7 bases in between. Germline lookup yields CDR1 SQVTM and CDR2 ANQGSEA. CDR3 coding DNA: TGCAGCGTTGAACGGGACAAAGAGACCCAGTACTTC. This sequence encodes CSVERDKETQYF.

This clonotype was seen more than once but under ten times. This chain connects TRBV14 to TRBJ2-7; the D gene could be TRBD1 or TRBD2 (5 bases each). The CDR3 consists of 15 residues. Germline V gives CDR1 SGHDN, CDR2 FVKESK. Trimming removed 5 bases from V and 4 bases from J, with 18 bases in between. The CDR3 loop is CASSTPGPKPYEQYF. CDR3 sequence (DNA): TGTGCCAGCAGCACGCCGGGGCCAAAACCTTACGAGCAGTACTTC.

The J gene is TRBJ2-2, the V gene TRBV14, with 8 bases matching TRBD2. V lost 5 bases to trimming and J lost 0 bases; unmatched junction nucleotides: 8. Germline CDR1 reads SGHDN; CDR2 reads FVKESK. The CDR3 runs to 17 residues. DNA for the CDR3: TGTGCCAGCAGCGGCCGACGCGGGGGGACGAACACCGGGGAGCTGTTTTTT. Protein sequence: CASSGRRGGTNTGELFF.

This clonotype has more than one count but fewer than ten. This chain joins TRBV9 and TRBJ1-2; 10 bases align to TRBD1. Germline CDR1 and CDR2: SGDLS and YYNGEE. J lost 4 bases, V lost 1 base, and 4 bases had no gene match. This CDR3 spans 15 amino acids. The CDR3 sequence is CASSVSGQGVYGYTF. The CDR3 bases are TGTGCCAGCAGCGTATCAGGACAGGGGGTCTATGGCTACACCTTC.

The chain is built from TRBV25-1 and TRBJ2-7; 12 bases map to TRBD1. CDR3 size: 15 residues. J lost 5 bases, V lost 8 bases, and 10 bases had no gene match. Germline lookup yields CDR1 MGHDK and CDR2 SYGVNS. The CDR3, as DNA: TGTGCCAGCTCCCGGGACAGGGGGCCTGAGGACGAGCAGTACTTC. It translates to CASSRDRGPEDEQYF.

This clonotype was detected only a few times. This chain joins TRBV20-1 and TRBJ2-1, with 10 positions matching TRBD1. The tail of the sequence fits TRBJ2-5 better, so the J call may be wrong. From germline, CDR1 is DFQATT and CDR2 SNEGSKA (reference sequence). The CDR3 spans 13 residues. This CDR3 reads CSAKLRDRGPQYF. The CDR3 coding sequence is TGCAGTGCTAAACTTCGGGACAGGGGTCCCCAGTACTTC.

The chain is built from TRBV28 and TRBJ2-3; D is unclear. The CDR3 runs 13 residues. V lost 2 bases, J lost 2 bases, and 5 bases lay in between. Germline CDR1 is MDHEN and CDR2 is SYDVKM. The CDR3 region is CASSLRNTDTQYF. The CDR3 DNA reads TGTGCCAGCAGTTTACGGAACACAGATACGCAGTATTTT.

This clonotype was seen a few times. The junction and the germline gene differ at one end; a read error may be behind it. CDR3 residues: CAGSLSGADTQYF. The CDR3 DNA is TGTGCCGGCAGTTTATCTGGCGCAGATACGCAGTATTTT. The chain joins TRBV28 to TRBJ2-3, with D hard to call. Germline V gives CDR1 MDHEN, CDR2 SYDVKM. The CDR3 runs 13 residues.

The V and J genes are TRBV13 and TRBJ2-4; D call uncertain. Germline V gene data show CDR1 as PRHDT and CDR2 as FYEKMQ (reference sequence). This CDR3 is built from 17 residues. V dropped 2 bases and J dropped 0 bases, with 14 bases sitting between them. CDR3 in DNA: TGTGCCAGCAGCTTAAGAGTAGGGCCCTTAGCCAAAAACATTCAGTACTTC. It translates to CASSLRVGPLAKNIQYF.

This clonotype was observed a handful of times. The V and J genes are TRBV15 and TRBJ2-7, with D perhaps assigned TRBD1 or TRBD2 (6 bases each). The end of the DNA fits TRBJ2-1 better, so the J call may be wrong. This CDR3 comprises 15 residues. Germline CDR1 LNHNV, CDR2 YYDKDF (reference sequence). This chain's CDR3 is CATSSQRGPNNEQFF. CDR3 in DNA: TGTGCCACCAGCTCACAACGGGGGCCCAACAATGAGCAGTTCTTC.

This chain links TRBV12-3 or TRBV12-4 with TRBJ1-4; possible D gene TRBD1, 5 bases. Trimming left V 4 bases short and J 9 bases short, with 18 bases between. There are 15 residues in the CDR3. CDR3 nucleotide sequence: TGTGCCAGCAGTTCCGGGGACGTTTCAACGAAAAAACTGTTTTTT. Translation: CASSSGDVSTKKLFF.

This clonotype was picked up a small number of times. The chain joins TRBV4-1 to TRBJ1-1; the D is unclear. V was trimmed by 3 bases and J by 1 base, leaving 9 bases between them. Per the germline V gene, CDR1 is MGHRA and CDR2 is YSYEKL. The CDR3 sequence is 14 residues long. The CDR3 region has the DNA TGCGCCAGCAGCCACGGACGGGAGAACACTGAAGCTTTCTTT. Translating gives CASSHGRENTEAFF.

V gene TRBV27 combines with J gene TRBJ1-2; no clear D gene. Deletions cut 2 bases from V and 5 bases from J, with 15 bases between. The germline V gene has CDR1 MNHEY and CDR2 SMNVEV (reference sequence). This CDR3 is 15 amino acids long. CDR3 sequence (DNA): TGTGCCAGCAGTTTACCGGGAACTCCATTTTATGGCTACACCTTC. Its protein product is CASSLPGTPFYGYTF.

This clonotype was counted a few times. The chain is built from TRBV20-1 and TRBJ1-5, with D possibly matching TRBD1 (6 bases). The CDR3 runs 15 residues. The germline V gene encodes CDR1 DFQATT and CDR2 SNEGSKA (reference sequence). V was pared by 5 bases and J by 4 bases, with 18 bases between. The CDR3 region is CSAPHKGDRNQPQHF. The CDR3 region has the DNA TGCAGTGCTCCCCATAAGGGGGACCGAAATCAGCCCCAGCATTTT.

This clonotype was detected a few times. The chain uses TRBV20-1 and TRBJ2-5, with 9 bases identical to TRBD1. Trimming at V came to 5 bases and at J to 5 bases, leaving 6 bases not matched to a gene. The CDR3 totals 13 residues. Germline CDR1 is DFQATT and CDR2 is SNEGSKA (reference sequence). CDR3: CSAPQGAGETQYF. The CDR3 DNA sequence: TGCAGTGCTCCACAGGGGGCTGGGGAGACCCAGTACTTC.

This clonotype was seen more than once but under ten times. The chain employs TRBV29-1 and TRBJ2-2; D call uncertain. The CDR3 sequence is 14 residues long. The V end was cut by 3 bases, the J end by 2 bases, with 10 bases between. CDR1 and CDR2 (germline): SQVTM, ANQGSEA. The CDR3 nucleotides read TGCAGCGTTGATGGGCCCCTCAACACCGGGGAGCTGTTTTTT. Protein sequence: CSVDGPLNTGELFF.

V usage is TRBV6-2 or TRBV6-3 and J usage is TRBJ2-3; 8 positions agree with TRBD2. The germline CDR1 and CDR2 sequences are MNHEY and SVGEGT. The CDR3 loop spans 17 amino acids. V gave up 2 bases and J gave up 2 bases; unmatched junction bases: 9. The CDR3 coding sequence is TGTGCCAGCAGTTACCGCGAGCGGGAGTGGTACACAGATACGCAGTATTTT. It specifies CASSYREREWYTDTQYF.